Described below is a single T cell receptor beta chain sequence and its context. Its antigen is not known. The PCR was carried out with 60 Vbeta primers and 13 Jbeta primers. Only in-frame clones appear in the TCRdb table, and some are missing; sequencing was by immunoSEQ multiplex PCR. The sample yields 110,000 or so clones, roughly four fifths seen once. There are 15 residues in the CDR3. Looked up from germline, CDR1 is SGHRS and CDR2 is YFSETQ. V lost 0 bases to trimming and J lost 10 bases; unmatched junction nucleotides: 8. The data are from a study of cytomegalovirus exposure and HLA in healthy donors. Study-wide results and caveats: Apart from CMV serostatus, no immune exposure information was available. Several top significant clusters appeared, in a later analysis, to be linked to common viral pathogens.

The V gene is TRBV5-1, the J gene TRBJ2-1, with 9 bases matching TRBD2. Sequencing used PBMCs. This TCR came from a woman aged 18-30 years in good health and CMV-seronegative. The CDR3 coding sequence is TGCGCCAGCAGCTTGGTGCGGGGGGGAATGGAGGAGCAGTTCTTC. It is translated as CASSLVRGGMEEQFF.